This TCR beta chain was captured by sequencing in a study of cytomegalovirus exposure and HLA in healthy donors. The study, taken as a whole, reports: Subsequent analysis showed first-cohort TCR clusters tending to co-occur in around 130 validation repertoires. Overall, around 160 TCR beta chains were annotated as cytomegalovirus-associated. Many donors shared some public TCRs, even though most TCR sequences were rare. It was reportedly the case that the classifier diagnosed cytomegalovirus status with high specificity and sensitivity.

Repertoires were generated with immunoSEQ multiplex PCR, while TCRdb's copy carries only in-frame clones and drops some. The data show roughly 300,000 clones, with 70% to 90% seen just once and about 0.91% held by the top ten. Comment on this clone: Antigen specificity is unknown.

Sequencing was carried out using PBMCs. The sequence derives from a woman under 30 in good health and CMV-seronegative.

The CDR3 nucleotides read TGTGCCAGCAGTTCATATAAGGGGATTGGAAACACCATATATTTT. Translated, it gives CASSSYKGIGNTIYF. The rearrangement uses TRBV11-2 and TRBJ1-3; TRBD1 is a possible D gene (5 bases). Germline values: CDR1 SGHAT, CDR2 FQNNGV. The CDR3 is made up of 15 amino acids. Between the trimmed V and J ends, which lost 6 bases and 3 bases, there was a span of 15 bases.